The 11 T cell receptor beta chains below were found in one sample sequenced in a study of cytomegalovirus exposure and HLA in healthy donors. The PCR ran on 60 Vbeta and 13 Jbeta primers. Profiling relied on immunoSEQ multiplex PCR, and the TCRdb table lists in-frame clones only, not all of them. This table has around 250,000 clones, approximately 82% appearing once. The specimen was PBMCs. The receptors were sampled from a woman aged 60-75 years in good health and CMV-seropositive.

As DNA, the CDR3 is TGTGCCAGCAGTTTGGGGGCAGGGTTGATGACCGACTACGAGCAGTACTTC. Protein: CASSLGAGLMTDYEQYF. The V and J genes are TRBV28 and TRBJ2-7; D might be TRBD1 (6 bases). CDR1 is MDHEN and CDR2 is SYDVKM in the germline V gene. The CDR3 runs to 17 residues. Trimming left V 3 bases short and J 3 bases short, with 21 bases between.

CDR3 loop: CASRQSMNTEAFF. The CDR3 DNA sequence: TGCGCCAGCAGACAGAGTATGAACACTGAAGCTTTCTTT. The chain uses TRBV5-1 and TRBJ1-1; D call uncertain. The V end was cut by 5 bases, the J end by 0 bases, with 8 bases between. Germline V lookup: CDR1 SGHRS, CDR2 YFSETQ. This CDR3 is built from 13 residues.

The chain carries TRBV7-4 and TRBJ1-1; D call uncertain. Trimming took off 3 bases at V and 5 bases at J, with 16 bases between the two ends. The germline V gene has CDR1 SGHVT and CDR2 SQSDAQ. There are 15 residues in the CDR3. The DNA of the CDR3 is TGTGCCAGCAGCTTGAGGGTAGCCCTCCGAACTGAAGCTTTCTTT. Amino acids: CASSLRVALRTEAFF.

The chain recombines TRBV27 with TRBJ1-1; D unresolved. V was pared by 5 bases and J by 0 bases, with 7 bases between. This CDR3 spans 13 amino acids. The germline CDR1 and CDR2 sequences are MNHEY and SMNVEV (reference sequence). The CDR3: CASSLSMNTEAFF. In nucleotides, the CDR3 is TGTGCCAGCAGTCTTAGTATGAACACTGAAGCTTTCTTT.

The chain couples TRBV23-1 to TRBJ1-4; 8 nucleotides match TRBD1. TRBV23-1 is classed as an ORF, of uncertain function. The ends lost 4 bases at V and 5 bases at J; junction bases unmatched: 6. This CDR3 spans 15 amino acids. CDR3 coding DNA: TGCGCCAGCAGTCGGCATAGACAGGGGAATGAAAAACTGTTTTTT. Residues: CASSRHRQGNEKLFF.

This clone appeared a few times. The J gene is TRBJ2-1, the V gene TRBV5-1; 11 bases match TRBD2. Germline CDR1 reads SGHRS; CDR2 reads YFSETQ. The CDR3 is 14 amino acids. V dropped 5 bases and J dropped 3; count of bases not matched to a gene: 1. CDR3 loop: CASSTSGSYNEQFF. CDR3 nucleotide sequence: TGCGCCAGCAGTACTAGCGGGAGCTACAATGAGCAGTTCTTC.

The chain combines TRBV7-9 with TRBJ1-4, with 7 bases lining up with TRBD1. J was trimmed by 4 bases and V by 2 bases; bases with no gene match: 4. This CDR3 is 15 amino acids long. Germline V gene sequence: CDR1 SEHNR, CDR2 FQNEAQ (reference sequence). In nucleotides, the CDR3 is TGTGCCAGCAGCTTATCACAGGGGTATAATGAAAAACTGTTTTTT. It codes for CASSLSQGYNEKLFF.

Points on this clone: The limits of the CDR3 on the DNA are not certain, so only TCRdb's listed CDR3 is given. The chain joins TRBV21-1 to TRBJ1-5; the table calls TRBD1, which could not be checked here. TRBV21-1 is deemed a pseudogene. The CDR3 totals 15 residues, both ends included. This CDR3 reads CASSPFGTGNQPQHF.

V and J are TRBV28 and TRBJ2-7; 7 bases agree with TRBD2. The CDR3 contains 14 residues. From germline, CDR1 is MDHEN and CDR2 SYDVKM. V was clipped by 5 bases and J by 1 base; unmatched bases: 5. CDR3 residues: CASSPSGNSYEQYF. CDR3 nucleotides: TGTGCCAGCAGTCCGAGCGGGAATTCCTACGAGCAGTACTTC.

The chain couples TRBV11-3 to TRBJ2-1, with 10 bases identical to TRBD1. CDR3 length: 15 residues. Germline CDR1 and CDR2: SGHNT and YENEEA. Trimming took 5 bases from V and 7 from J; bases not matched to a gene: 8. CDR3 amino acids: CASSRTGQGVNEQFF. The CDR3 coding sequence is TGTGCCAGCAGCCGAACCGGACAGGGGGTGAATGAGCAGTTCTTC.

The chain joins TRBV5-1 to TRBJ1-1; 9 nucleotides agree with TRBD1. The germline V gene encodes CDR1 SGHRS and CDR2 YFSETQ. The CDR3 is 20 residues long. V lost 2 bases and J lost 1; bases outside the gene matches: 18. In DNA form, the CDR3 reads TGCGCCAGCAGCTTCCGGGGGGTACCGGGACAGGGAGGGACGAACACTGAAGCTTTCTTT. Protein: CASSFRGVPGQGGTNTEAFF.